Listed here are 19 T cell receptor beta chains from one sample, sequenced in a study of early T cells in non-severe SARS-CoV-2 infection. MiXCR, applied by TCRdb to the 5' RACE reads, yields one record per CDR3 protein. Altogether more than 65,000 distinct CDR3 sequences are present, about an eighth being singletons, with the ten largest covering about 1.4%. The sequencing input was whole blood. The receptors shown here come from an adult who was a healthcare worker with PCR-confirmed SARS-CoV-2 infection or an uninfected control (not recorded which).

This clonotype has a count of ten or more. The J gene is TRBJ1-2, the V gene TRBV6-2 or TRBV6-3, with D possibly being TRBD1 (6 bases). Trimming stripped 0 bases from V and 4 bases from J, with 9 bases between. Germline loops: CDR1 MNHEY, CDR2 SVGEGT. CDR3 length: 14 residues. DNA of the CDR3: TGTGCCAGCAGTTACTCGCGGGGGCCCTATGGCTACACCTTC. Translating gives CASSYSRGPYGYTF.

With respect to this clonotype: A much larger clone differs by one base, so this may be a read error. This chain links TRBV27 with TRBJ2-7; perhaps D is TRBD1 or TRBD2 (5 bases each). Germline CDR1 and CDR2: MNHEY and SMNVEV (reference sequence). This CDR3 comprises 15 residues. CDR3 region: CASSLSWGASNEQNF. The CDR3 DNA sequence: TGTGCCAGCAGTTTATCTTGGGGCGCTAGCAACGAGCAGAACTTC.

This clonotype was found many times. This sequence joins TRBV6-6 and TRBJ2-5; 7 bases map to TRBD2. V lost 2 bases, J lost 5 bases, and 14 bases stayed unmatched. The CDR3 contains 17 residues. The germline V gene encodes CDR1 MNHNY and CDR2 SVGAGI (reference sequence). CDR3 loop: CASSYRNSGLGRETQYF. The DNA for the CDR3 is TGTGCCAGCAGTTACCGGAATAGCGGGTTGGGCCGGGAGACCCAGTACTTC.

This clonotype turned up a few times. The rearrangement links TRBV6-2 or TRBV6-3 to TRBJ1-5; possibly TRBD1 for D (5 bases). Per the germline V gene, CDR1 is MNHEY and CDR2 is SVGEGT. The CDR3 sequence is 16 residues long. Trimming stripped 0 bases from V and 1 base from J, with 10 bases between. The CDR3 DNA reads TGTGCCAGCAGTTACTCGGGGCTGACCAGCAATCAGCCCCAGCATTTT. It codes for CASSYSGLTSNQPQHF.

This clonotype has just a few counts. This rearrangement joins TRBV6-1 to TRBJ1-6; a weak D match, TRBD1 (6 bases). The CDR3 runs to 16 residues. CDR1 is MNHNS and CDR2 is SASEGT in the germline V gene. Trimming took off 6 bases at V and 7 bases at J, with 19 bases between the two ends. CDR3: CASRGQPSTANSPLHF. In DNA, the CDR3 is TGTGCCAGCAGGGGACAACCGTCAACGGCGAATTCACCCCTCCACTTT.

This clonotype was found many times. V usage is TRBV2 and J usage is TRBJ2-2; D gene uncertain. Germline values: CDR1 SNHLY, CDR2 FYNNEI. The CDR3 contains 13 residues. The V and J ends lost 7 bases and 4 bases respectively, with 10 bases between them. DNA of the CDR3: TGTGCCAGCACCAGGTCCGTCACCGGGGAGCTGTTTTTT. It is translated as CASTRSVTGELFF.

The chain combines TRBV7-2 with TRBJ2-1, with D perhaps TRBD1 (5 bases). Germline V lookup: CDR1 SGHTA, CDR2 FQGNSA. This CDR3 spans 13 amino acids. The V end lost 6 bases, the J end lost 4 bases, and 10 bases lay between the germline ends. This CDR3 is CASRETVYNEQFF. CDR3 in DNA: TGTGCCAGCAGAGAGACAGTATACAATGAGCAGTTCTTC.

This clonotype was seen only a few times. The chain carries TRBV30 and TRBJ2-1; D is uncertain. The CDR3 is 10 amino acids. The V and J ends lost 2 bases and 10 bases respectively, with 6 bases between them. CDR1 and CDR2 from the germline V gene are GTSNPN and SVGIG (reference sequence). The CDR3 DNA reads as TGTGCCTGGAGTCGGGTAGAGCAGTTCTTC. Translating it yields CAWSRVEQFF.

This chain connects TRBV19 to TRBJ2-7; weak D call: TRBD1 (6 bases). CDR1 and CDR2 (germline): LNHDA, SQIVND (reference sequence). V was shortened by 5 bases and J by 1 base, with 12 bases between the two germline ends. The CDR3 length is 14 residues. CDR3 residues: CASSRDKKSYEQYF. The CDR3 DNA reads as TGTGCCAGTAGTCGGGACAAAAAATCCTACGAGCAGTACTTC.

This clonotype was counted ten times or more. The J gene is TRBJ2-3, the V gene TRBV6-2 or TRBV6-3; a weak D match, TRBD1 (6 bases). This CDR3 contains 13 residues. Germline V gene data show CDR1 as MNHEY and CDR2 as SVGEGT. Trimming shortened V by 5 bases and J by 4 bases, and 10 bases separated the two germline ends. As DNA, the CDR3 is TGTGCCAGCAGTCGGGACACGGCAGATACGCAGTATTTT. It yields the protein CASSRDTADTQYF.

The sample holds many counts of this clonotype. This sequence joins TRBV4-3 and TRBJ2-5, with 8 bases lining up with TRBD2. CDR1 is LGHNA and CDR2 is YSLEER in the germline V gene. The length of the CDR3 is 18 residues. The J segment lost 2 bases and the V segment lost 0 bases, leaving 11 bases of the junction unmatched. The CDR3 region is CASSQDLGLAAFQETQYF. CDR3 sequence (DNA): TGCGCCAGCAGCCAAGACCTCGGACTAGCCGCCTTTCAAGAGACCCAGTACTTC.

The gene calls are TRBV6-5 and TRBJ1-6; no clear D. Germline V gene data show CDR1 as MNHEY and CDR2 as SVGAGI. This CDR3 comprises 18 residues. The V end lost 0 bases, the J end lost 5 bases, and 17 bases lay between the germline ends. The CDR3 sequence is CASSYSKTAARNNSPLHF. CDR3 DNA: TGTGCCAGCAGTTACTCGAAGACGGCCGCTAGAAATAATTCACCCCTCCACTTT.

This clonotype has a handful of counts. CDR3 sequence: CSAYRAGGNQPQHF. Written as DNA, the CDR3 is TGCAGTGCTTACAGGGCTGGCGGCAATCAGCCCCAGCATTTT. The chain combines TRBV20-1 with TRBJ1-5; D possibly corresponds to TRBD1 (6 bases). Trimming took 5 bases from V and 2 from J, leaving 13 bases between them. The length of the CDR3 is 14 residues. Germline lookup yields CDR1 DFQATT and CDR2 SNEGSKA (reference sequence).

This clonotype was seen only once. This chain uses TRBV7-2 with TRBJ1-5; D might be TRBD1 (5 bases). Per germline, CDR1 SGHTA and CDR2 FQGNSA. V shed 6 bases and J shed 7 bases, with 19 bases lying between them. This CDR3 region has 15 residues. Here the CDR3 reads CASREGGGLGQPQHF. CDR3 bases: TGTGCCAGCAGGGAAGGTGGGGGTCTAGGGCAGCCCCAGCATTTT.

In its sample, this clonotype was seen many times. V and J are TRBV4-1 and TRBJ2-1; weak D call: TRBD1 (6 bases). CDR3 size: 17 residues. CDR1 MGHRA and CDR2 YSYEKL come from the germline V gene. V lost 3 bases, J lost 0 bases, and 15 bases lay in between. CDR3 in amino acids: CASSHPPGESSYNEQFF. CDR3 DNA: TGCGCCAGCAGCCATCCTCCAGGGGAAAGCTCCTACAATGAGCAGTTCTTC.

A word on this clonotype: Because the CDR3 is missing its conserved closing phenylalanine or tryptophan, this is likely a read error. This chain uses TRBV9 with TRBJ1-2, with D hard to call. The V end lost 0 bases, the J end lost 1 base, and 7 bases lay between the germline ends. From germline, CDR1 is SGDLS and CDR2 YYNGEE. The CDR3 is 14 residues long. The CDR3 spells CASSVGPFNYGYTY. CDR3 nucleotides: TGTGCCAGCAGCGTAGGCCCTTTTAACTATGGCTACACCTAC.

The rearrangement links TRBV30 to TRBJ2-1; unclear D gene. Germline CDR1 reads GTSNPN; CDR2 reads SVGIG (reference sequence). Trimming left V 4 bases short and J 7 bases short, with 11 bases between. The CDR3 is 12 amino acids. CDR3 loop: CAWTYARNEQFF. For the CDR3, the DNA is TGTGCCTGGACCTACGCACGGAATGAGCAGTTCTTC.

This clonotype occurred a few times. This chain joins TRBV5-6 and TRBJ2-3, with 12 nucleotides matching TRBD2. With V trimmed by 4 bases and J by 5 bases, 8 bases remained unmatched. Germline V gene data show CDR1 as SGHDT and CDR2 as YYEEEE. This CDR3 has 16 amino acids. CDR3 loop: CASSPRLAGVKDTQYF. CDR3 bases: TGTGCCAGCAGCCCCCGACTAGCGGGGGTGAAAGATACGCAGTATTTT.

Ten or more counts support this clonotype. This chain links TRBV7-2 with TRBJ1-2; weak D call: TRBD1 (6 bases). Germline loops: CDR1 SGHTA, CDR2 FQGNSA. Trimming pared 1 base from V and 8 bases from J, leaving 11 bases between. CDR3 length equals 13 residues. Written as DNA, the CDR3 is TGTGCCAGCAGCTTAGAAGGGGGATACGGCTACACCTTC. Translated, it gives CASSLEGGYGYTF.